The 12 T cell receptor beta chains listed next were all sequenced from one sample in a study of control samples from healthy donors and cancer patients. Only in-frame clones appear in the TCRdb table, and some are missing; sequencing was by immunoSEQ multiplex PCR. This sample has 100,000 to 150,000 clones; roughly 86% occur once, and the top ten carry over 6.5%. Source material: PBMCs. These receptors all come from a man in his fifties or sixties with head and neck cancer.

The CDR3 nucleotides are TGTGCCATCGAAAGGGACAGGGTCTCTGGAAACACCATATATTTT. Residues: CAIERDRVSGNTIYF. This chain connects TRBV2 to TRBJ1-3; 9 bases are a match to TRBD1. After removal of 10 bases from V and 0 bases from J, the junction contained 7 bases not matched to a gene. This CDR3 region has 15 residues. Germline CDR1 reads SNHLY; CDR2 reads FYNNEI.

This sequence joins TRBV6-4 and TRBJ2-3; 8 bases map to TRBD2. CDR3 length: 15 amino acids. J gave up 8 bases and V 5 bases, and 12 bases lay outside the gene matches. Per the germline V gene, CDR1 is MRHNA and CDR2 is SNTAGT. The CDR3 is CASSPEPGGPFTQYF. DNA for the CDR3: TGTGCCAGCAGTCCTGAACCGGGAGGGCCTTTTACGCAGTATTTT.

The chain couples TRBV7-9 to TRBJ1-3; unclear D gene. The germline gives CDR1 SEHNR, CDR2 FQNEAQ (reference sequence). Between the trimmed V and J ends, which lost 2 bases and 3 bases, there was a span of 14 bases. The CDR3 runs to 16 residues. CDR3 bases: TGTGCCAGCAGCTTATTTGTGATGGGCAGTGGAAACACCATATATTTT. Residues: CASSLFVMGSGNTIYF.

The rearrangement uses TRBV2 and TRBJ2-1, with D possibly TRBD2 on 5 matching bases. V gave up 6 bases and J gave up 0 bases, with 6 bases separating them. CDR1 is SNHLY and CDR2 is FYNNEI in the germline V gene. The CDR3 runs 13 residues. The CDR3 loop is CASSRDSYNEQFF. As DNA, the CDR3 is TGTGCCAGCAGCCGGGACTCCTACAATGAGCAGTTCTTC.

The rearrangement uses TRBV19 and TRBJ2-7, with D tentatively TRBD1 or TRBD2 (6 bases each). The V end was cut by 5 bases, the J end by 0 bases, with 14 bases between. The V gene's germline CDR1 is LNHDA and CDR2 SQIVND (reference sequence). The CDR3 consists of 15 residues. The CDR3 is CASSPEGGSSYEQYF. DNA for the CDR3: TGTGCCAGTAGTCCTGAGGGGGGTAGCTCCTACGAGCAGTACTTC.

The chain links TRBV7-9 to TRBJ1-1; 8 bases line up with TRBD1. The ends lost 7 bases at V and 6 bases at J; junction bases unmatched: 10. This CDR3 is 14 amino acids long. CDR1 is SEHNR, CDR2 FQNEAQ, per germline (reference sequence). CDR3 sequence (DNA): TGTGCCAGCACCCAGGGGGCCCCTGGTTCTGAAGCTTTCTTT. The encoded protein is CASTQGAPGSEAFF. The variable domain in full, completed from reference TRBV7-9 and TRBJ1-1, reads DTGVSQNPRHKITKRGQNVTFRCDPISEHNRLYWYRQTLGQGPEFLTYFQNEAQLEKSRLLSDRFSAERPKGSFSTLEIQRTEQGDSAMYLCASTQGAPGSEAFFGQGTRLTVV.

The V and J genes are TRBV29-1 and TRBJ1-1; TRBD1 matches at 8 bases. CDR1 SQVTM and CDR2 ANQGSEA come from the germline V gene. J lost 4 bases, V lost 6 bases, and 7 bases had no gene match. CDR3 length: 13 residues. CDR3 sequence: CSVAGTGSTEAFF. The CDR3, as DNA: TGCAGCGTCGCCGGGACAGGCAGCACTGAAGCTTTCTTT.

The chain couples TRBV19 to TRBJ2-7, with TRBD2 matching 8 bases. Germline loops: CDR1 LNHDA, CDR2 SQIVND (reference sequence). The CDR3 spans 13 residues. The V gene end was trimmed by 4 bases and the J gene end by 6 bases; junction bases not matched to a gene: 5. The CDR3 is CASSTAGGAEQYF. CDR3 DNA sequence: TGTGCCAGTAGTACCGCGGGGGGAGCCGAGCAGTACTTC.

The chain links TRBV9 to TRBJ1-1; 9 bases line up with TRBD1. V lost 4 bases and J lost 6; bases outside the gene matches: 7. Per the germline V gene, CDR1 is SGDLS and CDR2 is YYNGEE. This CDR3 has 14 residues. The CDR3 sequence is CASSWGQGQSEAFF. For the CDR3, the DNA is TGTGCCAGCAGCTGGGGACAGGGTCAATCTGAAGCTTTCTTT.

V usage is TRBV28 and J usage is TRBJ2-1; TRBD2 might be the D (8 bases). Germline CDR1 reads MDHEN; CDR2 reads SYDVKM. V was pared by 4 bases and J by 0 bases, with 13 bases between. This CDR3 spans 16 amino acids. The CDR3 nucleotides are TGTGCCAGCAGTTCACAGGGGACTAGCTCCTACAATGAGCAGTTCTTC. It encodes CASSSQGTSSYNEQFF.

This rearrangement joins TRBV27 to TRBJ2-7; TRBD2 aligns across 9 bases. Per the germline V gene, CDR1 is MNHEY and CDR2 is SMNVEV (reference sequence). The V and J ends lost 6 bases and 5 bases, in that order; junction bases with no gene match: 5. The CDR3 contains 13 residues. CDR3 sequence: CASSRTSVDEQYF. DNA of the CDR3: TGTGCCAGCAGCCGGACTAGCGTGGACGAGCAGTACTTC.

The rearrangement links TRBV5-1 to TRBJ2-7; tentatively, D is TRBD1 (5 bases). The length of the CDR3 is 14 residues. The ends were cut back, 0 bases at V and 0 bases at J, with 7 bases in the middle. Germline V gene data show CDR1 as SGHRS and CDR2 as YFSETQ. CDR3 loop: CASSLGGSSYEQYF. The CDR3 region has the DNA TGCGCCAGCAGCTTGGGGGGCAGCTCCTACGAGCAGTACTTC.